These 18 T cell receptor beta chains were all obtained from the same sample, sequenced in a study of OX40 agonist ivuxolimab in advanced cancers. Profiled with immunoSEQ multiplex PCR; TCRdb holds only in-frame clones, not every one. The table shows about 32,000 clones, with roughly 84% occurring only once. Material: CD4+ or CD8+ T cells sorted from blood, obtained in a trial of the OX40 agonist ivuxolimab. The receptor set was obtained from an adult with an advanced solid tumor such as melanoma, head and neck, liver or kidney cancer.

J is TRBJ2-7 and V is TRBV14, with D perhaps given as TRBD1 or TRBD2 (5 bases each). CDR1 and CDR2 from the germline V gene are SGHDN and FVKESK. This CDR3 is 16 amino acids long. The V end lost 1 base, the J end lost 0 bases, and 13 bases lay between the germline ends. The CDR3 coding sequence is TGTGCCAGCAGCCAAGCCGGGACCCCGACCTCCTACGAGCAGTACTTC. Residues: CASSQAGTPTSYEQYF.

CDR3 DNA sequence: TGTGCCAGCAGCTTAACAGGGAACACTGAAGCTTTCTTT. Protein sequence: CASSLTGNTEAFF. V is TRBV11-2 and J is TRBJ1-1, with D perhaps matching TRBD1 (5 bases). The ends were cut back, 2 bases at V and 1 base at J, with 5 bases in the middle. Germline-derived CDR1 and CDR2 are SGHAT and FQNNGV. This CDR3 region has 13 residues.

This chain connects TRBV30 to TRBJ1-6; D is uncertain. Germline CDR1 is GTSNPN and CDR2 is SVGIG (reference sequence). The V and J ends lost 0 bases and 7 bases respectively, with 13 bases between them. CDR3 size: 15 residues. The CDR3 reads CAWSVLGRGNSPLHF. For the CDR3, the DNA is TGTGCCTGGAGTGTATTGGGGAGAGGAAATTCACCCCTCCACTTT.

The genes are TRBV4-2 and TRBJ1-5; D unresolved. This CDR3 spans 15 amino acids. Germline CDR1 is LGHNA and CDR2 is YNFKEQ. Trimming left V 0 bases short and J 1 base short, with 7 bases between. In DNA form, the CDR3 reads TGTGCCAGCAGCCAAGATTCCCAAAGCAATCAGCCCCAGCATTTT. Its translation: CASSQDSQSNQPQHF.

The chain joins TRBV6-5 to TRBJ2-7; D is undetermined. Germline V gene data show CDR1 as MNHEY and CDR2 as SVGAGI. Trimming cost V 0 bases and J 6 bases, with 12 bases left between them. The CDR3 is made up of 14 amino acids. Written as DNA, the CDR3 is TGTGCCAGCAGTTACTCGTATGGGGTTGGCGAGCAGTACTTC. This codes for CASSYSYGVGEQYF.

As for this clone: This may stem from a read error, because a much larger clone lies one nucleotide away. Other nucleotide sequences in the sample specify the same CDR3. The chain has TRBV9 and TRBJ2-7, with 11 bases matching TRBD1. Germline V CDR1 and CDR2: SGDLS, YYNGEE. After removal of 2 bases from V and 4 bases from J, the junction contained 14 bases not matched to a gene. The CDR3 extends over 18 amino acids. The chain's CDR3 is CASSVEGDLGTGGYEQYF. CDR3 nucleotide sequence: TGTGCCAGCAGCGTCGAGGGGGACCTCGGGACAGGGGGGTACGAGCAGTACTTC.

This clone has just one count. The rearrangement uses TRBV28 and TRBJ2-4; D uncertain. The CDR3 spans 14 residues. V was shortened by 2 bases and J by 2 bases, with 7 bases between the two germline ends. Germline CDR1 is MDHEN and CDR2 is SYDVKM. The CDR3 DNA follows: TGTGCCAGCAGTTTAGGTCGATCCAAAAACATTCAGTACTTC. Translating it yields CASSLGRSKNIQYF. Drawing the rest from reference TRBV28 and TRBJ2-4, the complete variable domain is DVKVTQSSRYLVKRTGEKVFLECVQDMDHENMFWYRQDPGLGLRLIYFSYDVKMKEKGDIPEGYSVSREKKERFSLILESASTNQTSMYLCASSLGRSKNIQYFGAGTRLSVL.

This clone has only a few counts. One junction end does not reproduce the germline sequence, and a read error may be involved. V is TRBV30 and J is TRBJ1-2; TRBD1 aligns across 7 bases. From germline, CDR1 is GTSNPN and CDR2 SVGIG (reference sequence). The CDR3 extends over 10 amino acids. As DNA, the CDR3 is TGTGCCTGGAGAGAAAAGGGGGCCGCCTTC. Translation gives CAWREKGAAF.

The chain is built from TRBV7-9 and TRBJ2-5; 8 positions match TRBD2. V lost 5 bases and J lost 5; bases outside the gene matches: 13. The germline CDR1 and CDR2 sequences are SEHNR and FQNEAQ (reference sequence). This CDR3 is built from 16 residues. The CDR3 here is CASSPPGREGLETQYF. The CDR3 bases are TGTGCCAGCAGCCCCCCCGGACGGGAGGGCCTCGAGACCCAGTACTTC. Combining the CDR3 with reference TRBV7-9 and TRBJ2-5 gives the whole variable domain DTGVSQNPRHKITKRGQNVTFRCDPISEHNRLYWYRQTLGQGPEFLTYFQNEAQLEKSRLLSDRFSAERPKGSFSTLEIQRTEQGDSAMYLCASSPPGREGLETQYFGPGTRLLVL.

The V gene is TRBV6-5, the J gene TRBJ2-7; D might be TRBD1 or TRBD2, each matching 7 bases. Germline CDR1 MNHEY, CDR2 SVGAGI. The CDR3 covers 14 residues. V dropped 7 bases and J dropped 2 bases, with 15 bases sitting between them. CDR3 nucleotide sequence: TGTGCCAGCAAGAGCGGGACAGTTACCTACGAGCAGTACTTC. Its translation: CASKSGTVTYEQYF.

The genes are TRBV5-6 and TRBJ2-7, with 7 nucleotides matching TRBD2. CDR1 and CDR2 (germline): SGHDT, YYEEEE. CDR3 length: 15 amino acids. V was clipped by 6 bases and J by 2 bases; unmatched bases: 11. DNA for the CDR3: TGTGCCAGCAACCCCACCGGGGGGAGGGCCTACGAGCAGTACTTC. The encoded protein is CASNPTGGRAYEQYF.

V is TRBV7-9 and J is TRBJ1-1, with D perhaps TRBD1 (6 bases). Trimming took off 3 bases at V and 0 bases at J, with 20 bases between the two ends. The CDR3 contains 18 residues. Per germline, CDR1 SEHNR and CDR2 FQNEAQ (reference sequence). The CDR3 reads CASSFGQTGGWMNTEAFF. Here the CDR3 DNA reads TGTGCCAGCAGCTTCGGACAGACCGGGGGATGGATGAACACTGAAGCTTTCTTT.

The chain is built from TRBV6-4 and TRBJ1-1; 7 nucleotides match TRBD1. The CDR3 is 15 amino acids. V was pared by 7 bases and J by 3 bases, with 11 bases of the junction left unmatched. In germline, CDR1 is MRHNA, CDR2 SNTAGT. The CDR3 protein is CASTPRGGGDTEAFF. For the CDR3, the DNA is TGTGCCAGCACCCCCAGGGGGGGCGGGGACACTGAAGCTTTCTTT.

The CDR3 sequence is CASSQGQGLSYEQYF. DNA of the CDR3: TGCGCCAGCAGCCAAGGGCAGGGCCTCTCCTACGAGCAGTACTTC. This chain uses TRBV4-1 with TRBJ2-7; tentatively, D is TRBD1 (5 bases). The ends were cut back, 1 base at V and 0 bases at J, with 10 bases in the middle. From germline, CDR1 is MGHRA and CDR2 YSYEKL. The CDR3 sequence is 15 residues long.

The gene calls are TRBV28 and TRBJ2-6; weak D call: TRBD1 (5 bases). Germline lookup yields CDR1 MDHEN and CDR2 SYDVKM. The CDR3 has 16 residues. V lost 4 bases to trimming and J lost 0 bases, with 10 bases between them. The CDR3 sequence: CASSSGPPSGANVLTF. DNA for the CDR3: TGTGCCAGCAGTTCAGGGCCCCCCTCTGGGGCCAACGTCCTGACTTTC.

The chain employs TRBV9 and TRBJ2-1; D is ambiguous. Germline CDR1 SGDLS, CDR2 YYNGEE. Trimming took 0 bases from V and 10 from J, leaving 8 bases between them. This CDR3 has 12 residues. The CDR3 DNA sequence: TGTGCCAGCAGCGTAGACGAAGGAGAGCAGTTCTTC. Protein: CASSVDEGEQFF.

The CDR3 loop reads CSAGSGNEQFF. As DNA, the CDR3 is TGCAGTGCGGGTAGCGGCAATGAGCAGTTCTTC. The chain links TRBV20-1 to TRBJ2-1, with D possibly matching TRBD2 (6 bases). Germline V CDR1 and CDR2: DFQATT, SNEGSKA (reference sequence). V was shortened by 6 bases and J by 6 bases, with 9 bases between the two germline ends. This CDR3 contains 11 residues.

The chain uses TRBV6-1 and TRBJ2-5; D may be TRBD1 (6 bases). Matching the DNA end better, TRBJ2-7 makes the J call doubtful. The CDR3 has 15 amino acids. The germline V gene has CDR1 MNHNS and CDR2 SASEGT. CDR3: CASSEWQGQAYEQYF. CDR3 nucleotide sequence: TGTGCCAGCAGTGAATGGCAGGGGCAAGCCTACGAGCAGTACTTC.